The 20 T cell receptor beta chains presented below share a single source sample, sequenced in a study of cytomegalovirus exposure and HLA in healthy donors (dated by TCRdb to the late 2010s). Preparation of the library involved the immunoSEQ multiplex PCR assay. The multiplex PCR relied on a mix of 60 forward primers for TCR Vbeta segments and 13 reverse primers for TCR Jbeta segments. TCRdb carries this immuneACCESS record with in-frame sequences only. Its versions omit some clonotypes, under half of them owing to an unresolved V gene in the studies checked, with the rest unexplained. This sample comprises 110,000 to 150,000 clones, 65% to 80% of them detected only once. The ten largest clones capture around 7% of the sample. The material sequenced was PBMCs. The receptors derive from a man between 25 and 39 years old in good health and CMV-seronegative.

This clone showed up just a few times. The CDR3 sequence is CASMDRGTKNIQYF. CDR3 nucleotide sequence: TGTGCCAGTATGGACAGGGGCACCAAAAACATTCAGTACTTC. This chain joins TRBV19 and TRBJ2-4; TRBD1 matches 9 bases. Germline V gene data show CDR1 as LNHDA and CDR2 as SQIVND (reference sequence). V gave up 7 bases and J gave up 2 bases; unmatched junction bases: 3. This CDR3 has 14 residues.

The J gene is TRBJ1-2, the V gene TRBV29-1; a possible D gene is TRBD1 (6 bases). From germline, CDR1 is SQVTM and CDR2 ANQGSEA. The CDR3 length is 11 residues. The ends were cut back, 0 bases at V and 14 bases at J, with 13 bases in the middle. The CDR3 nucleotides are TGCAGCGTTGAAGATGGGGGGGGGCAGACCTTC. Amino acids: CSVEDGGGQTF.

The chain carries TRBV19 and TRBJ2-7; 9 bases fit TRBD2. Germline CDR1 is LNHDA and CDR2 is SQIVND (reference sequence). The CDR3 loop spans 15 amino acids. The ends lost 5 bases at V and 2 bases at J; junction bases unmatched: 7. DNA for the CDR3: TGTGCCAGTAGTCCCCAGCCTAGCGGGACCTACGAGCAGTACTTC. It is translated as CASSPQPSGTYEQYF.

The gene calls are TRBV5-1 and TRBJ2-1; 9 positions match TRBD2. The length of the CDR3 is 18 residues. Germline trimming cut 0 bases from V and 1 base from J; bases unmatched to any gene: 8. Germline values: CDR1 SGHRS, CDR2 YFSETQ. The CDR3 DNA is TGCGCCAGCAGCTTGGGATGGGCGGGGGGGCAGTCCTACAATGAGCAGTTCTTC. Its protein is CASSLGWAGGQSYNEQFF. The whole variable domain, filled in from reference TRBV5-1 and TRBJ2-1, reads KAGVTQTPRYLIKTRGQQVTLSCSPISGHRSVSWYQQTPGQGLQFLFEYFSETQRNKGNFPGRFSGRQFSNSRSEMNVSTLELGDSALYLCASSLGWAGGQSYNEQFFGPGTRLTVL.

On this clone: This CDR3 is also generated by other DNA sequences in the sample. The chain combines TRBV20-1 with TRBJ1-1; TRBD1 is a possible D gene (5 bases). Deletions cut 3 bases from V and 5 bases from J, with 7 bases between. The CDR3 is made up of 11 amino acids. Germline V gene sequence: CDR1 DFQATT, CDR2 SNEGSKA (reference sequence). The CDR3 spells CSASRGTEAFF. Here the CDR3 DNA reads TGCAGTGCTAGTCGGGGGACTGAAGCTTTCTTT.

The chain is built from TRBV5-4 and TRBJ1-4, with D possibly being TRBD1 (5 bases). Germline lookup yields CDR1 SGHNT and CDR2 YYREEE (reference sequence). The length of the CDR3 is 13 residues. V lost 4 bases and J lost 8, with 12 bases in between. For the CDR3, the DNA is TGTGCCAGCAGCCTGGGAGCAGGGGAAAAACTGTTTTTT. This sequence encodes CASSLGAGEKLFF.

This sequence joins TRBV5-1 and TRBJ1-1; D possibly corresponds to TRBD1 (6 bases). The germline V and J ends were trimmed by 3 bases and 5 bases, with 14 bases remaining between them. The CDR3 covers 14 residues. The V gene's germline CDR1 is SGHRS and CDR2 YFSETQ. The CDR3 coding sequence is TGCGCCAGCAGCTGGGAACAGGGTCGAACTGAAGCTTTCTTT. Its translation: CASSWEQGRTEAFF.

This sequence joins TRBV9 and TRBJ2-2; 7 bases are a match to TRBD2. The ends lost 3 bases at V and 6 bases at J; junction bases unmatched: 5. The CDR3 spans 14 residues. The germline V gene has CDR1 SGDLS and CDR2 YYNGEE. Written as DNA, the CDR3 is TGTGCCAGCAGCGCCGGCGGGGGTCCCGGGGAGCTGTTTTTT. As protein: CASSAGGGPGELFF. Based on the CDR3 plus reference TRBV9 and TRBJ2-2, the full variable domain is DSGVTQTPKHLITATGQRVTLRCSPRSGDLSVYWYQQSLDQGLQFLIQYYNGEERAKGNILERFSAQQFPDLHSELNLSSLELGDSALYFCASSAGGGPGELFFGEGSRLTVL.

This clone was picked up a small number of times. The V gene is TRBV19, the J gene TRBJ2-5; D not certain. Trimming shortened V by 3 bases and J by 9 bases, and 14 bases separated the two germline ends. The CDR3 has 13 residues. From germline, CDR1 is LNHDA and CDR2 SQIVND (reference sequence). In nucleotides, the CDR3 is TGTGCCAGTAGTATCAATTCGCCTGAGGCCCAGTACTTC. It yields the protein CASSINSPEAQYF.

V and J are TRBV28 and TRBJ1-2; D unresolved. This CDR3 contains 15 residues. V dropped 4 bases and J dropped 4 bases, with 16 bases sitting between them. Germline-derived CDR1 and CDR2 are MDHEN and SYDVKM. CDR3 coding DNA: TGTGCCAGCAGTTCTTTCGGAACAGCACTCTATGGCTACACCTTC. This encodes CASSSFGTALYGYTF.

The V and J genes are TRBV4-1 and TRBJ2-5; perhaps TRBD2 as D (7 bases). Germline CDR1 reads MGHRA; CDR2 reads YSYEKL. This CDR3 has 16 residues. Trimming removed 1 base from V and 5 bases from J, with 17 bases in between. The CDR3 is CASSQAREGGRETQYF. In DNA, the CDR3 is TGCGCCAGCAGCCAAGCTAGGGAGGGGGGTCGGGAGACCCAGTACTTC.

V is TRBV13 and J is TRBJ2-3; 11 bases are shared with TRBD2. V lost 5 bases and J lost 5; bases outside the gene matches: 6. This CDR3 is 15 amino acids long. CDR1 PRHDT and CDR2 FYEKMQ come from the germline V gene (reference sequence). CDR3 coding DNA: TGTGCCAGCAGCCCCCCCGGGACTAGCGGAGATACGCAGTATTTT. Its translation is CASSPPGTSGDTQYF.

The CDR3 loop is CASIADRWAHEQYF. CDR3 nucleotides: TGTGCCAGCATCGCTGACAGGTGGGCCCACGAGCAGTACTTC. V gene TRBV6-5 combines with J gene TRBJ2-7; tentative D call: TRBD1 (6 bases). The CDR3 spans 14 residues. Germline assignment: CDR1 MNHEY and CDR2 SVGAGI. With 7 bases removed from V and 5 bases from J, the gap between germline ends came to 18 bases.

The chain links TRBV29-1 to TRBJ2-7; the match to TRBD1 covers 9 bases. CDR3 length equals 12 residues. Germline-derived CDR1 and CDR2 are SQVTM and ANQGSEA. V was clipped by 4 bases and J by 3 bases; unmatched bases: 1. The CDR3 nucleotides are TGCAGCGTTGGACAGGGGGGCTACGAGCAGTACTTC. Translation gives CSVGQGGYEQYF.

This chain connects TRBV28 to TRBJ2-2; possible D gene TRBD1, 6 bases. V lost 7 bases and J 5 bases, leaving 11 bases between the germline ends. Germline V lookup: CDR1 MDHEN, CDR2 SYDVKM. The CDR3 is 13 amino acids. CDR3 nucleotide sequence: TGTGCCAGCATCACCCAGGGGACCGGGGAGCTGTTTTTT. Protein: CASITQGTGELFF.

CDR3 sequence (DNA): TGTGCCAGCAGAGACAGGAGCACAGATACGCAGTATTTT. It translates to CASRDRSTDTQYF. The V call is TRBV6-1, the J call TRBJ2-3; tentatively, D is TRBD1 (6 bases). CDR1 MNHNS and CDR2 SASEGT come from the germline V gene. The CDR3 runs to 13 residues. V gave up 6 bases and J gave up 0 bases, with 7 bases separating them.

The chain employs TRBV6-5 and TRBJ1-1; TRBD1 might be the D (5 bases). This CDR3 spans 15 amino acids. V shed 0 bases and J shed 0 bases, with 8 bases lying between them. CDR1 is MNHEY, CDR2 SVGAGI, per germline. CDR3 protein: CASSYSTVLNTEAFF. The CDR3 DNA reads TGTGCCAGCAGTTACTCGACAGTATTGAACACTGAAGCTTTCTTT.

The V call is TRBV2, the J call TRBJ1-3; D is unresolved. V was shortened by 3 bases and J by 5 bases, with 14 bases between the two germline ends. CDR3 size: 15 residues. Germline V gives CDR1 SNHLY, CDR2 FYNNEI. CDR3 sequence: CASSDFEAYRNTIYF. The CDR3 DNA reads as TGTGCCAGCAGTGATTTCGAAGCATACCGAAACACCATATATTTT.

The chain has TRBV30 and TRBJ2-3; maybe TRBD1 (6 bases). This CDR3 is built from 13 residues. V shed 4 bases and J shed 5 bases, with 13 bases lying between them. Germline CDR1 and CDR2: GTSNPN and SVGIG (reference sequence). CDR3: CAWTGVSLDTQYF. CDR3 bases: TGTGCCTGGACAGGGGTTAGCCTAGATACGCAGTATTTT.

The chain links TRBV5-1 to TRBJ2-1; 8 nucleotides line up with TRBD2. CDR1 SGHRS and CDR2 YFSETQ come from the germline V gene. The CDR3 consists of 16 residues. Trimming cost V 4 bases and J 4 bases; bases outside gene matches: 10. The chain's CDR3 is CASSHLTSEYYNEQFF. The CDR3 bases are TGCGCCAGCAGCCACCTGACTAGCGAATATTACAATGAGCAGTTCTTC.